This TCR beta chain was captured by sequencing in a study of T-cell reconstitution after alpha-beta-depleted transplantation in children. This clonotype was detected a few times. The target antigen is unknown. Germline V lookup: CDR1 LGHDT, CDR2 YNNKEL (reference sequence). V was trimmed by 1 base and J by 0 bases, leaving 10 bases between them. The CDR3 has 15 residues. Preparation of the TCRbeta library involved a method that used unique molecular identifiers. One entry per CDR3 protein, called by TCRdb with MiXCR from the PCR reads. The data hold about a million distinct CDR3 sequences, with roughly 29% observed a single time. Study-level points and caveats: It was reported that alpha-beta T cells came from several hundred expanded graft clones (about two months after transplant).

The TCR comes from a boy younger than two who had a stem cell transplant for SCID, so the T cells may come from the graft donor. The sample here was PBMCs, mostly from graft donor cells, taken 360 days after TCRalphabeta/CD19-depleted stem cell transplant. This sequence joins TRBV3-1 and TRBJ2-7, with D possibly TRBD1 on 6 matching bases. CDR3: CASSQGWGHSYEQYF. The DNA of the CDR3 is TGTGCCAGCAGCCAAGGTTGGGGACACTCCTACGAGCAGTACTTC.